This T cell receptor beta chain was sequenced in a study of blood T cells in healthy people across ages. Study observations and caveats: Unsorted PBMC material precluded a definitive naive versus antigen-experienced comparison.

Points on this clonotype: Its antigen is not identified.

In terms of origin and age, donors were healthy Caucasian individuals from Russia aged about 6 to 90. With each sample, at least 5.5 micrograms of total RNA were extracted. A J-beta primer mix and a sample-barcoded 5' primer were used in a second PCR of roughly 6 to 11 cycles. TCRdb reprocessed the 5' RACE reads via MiXCR and lists one record per CDR3 protein. The table records 1.4 million to 1.5 million distinct CDR3 sequences, 42% of them present only once. The TCR comes from a woman aged 18-29 years in good health. The sample was blood.

The CDR3 loop reads CASSKTAVRANVLTF. CDR3 nucleotide sequence: TGTGCCAGCAGTAAGACCGCGGTTCGGGCCAACGTCCTGACTTTC. The J gene is TRBJ2-6, the V gene TRBV6-5; unclear D gene. The V and J ends lost 5 bases and 5 bases respectively, with 13 bases between them. Looked up from germline, CDR1 is MNHEY and CDR2 is SVGAGI. The CDR3 runs 15 residues.